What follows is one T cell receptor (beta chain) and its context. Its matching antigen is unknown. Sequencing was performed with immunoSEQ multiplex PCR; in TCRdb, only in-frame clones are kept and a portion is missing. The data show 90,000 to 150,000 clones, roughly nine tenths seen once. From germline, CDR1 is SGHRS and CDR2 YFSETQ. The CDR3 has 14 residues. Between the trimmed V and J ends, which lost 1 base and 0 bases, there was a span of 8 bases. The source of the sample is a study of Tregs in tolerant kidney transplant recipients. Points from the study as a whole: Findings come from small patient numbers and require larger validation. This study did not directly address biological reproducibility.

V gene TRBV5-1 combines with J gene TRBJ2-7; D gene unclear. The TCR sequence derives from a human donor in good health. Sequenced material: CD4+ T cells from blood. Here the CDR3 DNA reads TGCGCCAGCAGCTTGATTCAGGCCTCCTACGAGCAGTACTTC. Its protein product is CASSLIQASYEQYF.